This T cell receptor beta chain stems from a study of blood T cell repertoires in COVID-19. Study information: From the United States, Italy and Spain came samples of acute and convalescent COVID-19.

The V and J ends lost 4 bases and 4 bases respectively, with 8 bases between them. Per germline, CDR1 GTSNPN and CDR2 SVGIG (reference sequence). The CDR3 consists of 11 residues. Participant ages covered roughly 18 to 89 years across 20 to 25 US areas. Two negative PCRs, clearance, or symptom resolution were required of recovered Cohort 3 donors. Some clones are missing from TCRdb's copy, which holds only in-frame ones; the method was immunoSEQ multiplex PCR. The table shows about 410,000 clones, with roughly nine tenths occurring only once. The TCR originated in a woman in her thirties who had recovered from COVID-19. V usage is TRBV30 and J usage is TRBJ2-7, with D perhaps matching TRBD1 (6 bases). Sequencing used PBMCs or T cells enriched from blood (not recorded which). CDR3 residues: CAWKRGYEQYF. CDR3 DNA sequence: TGTGCCTGGAAAAGGGGGTACGAGCAGTACTTC.